This T cell receptor (beta chain) derives from a study of CD4 T cells in relation to SARS-CoV-2 and coronaviruses (dated by TCRdb to 2020 to 2022). Looking at the study overall: Patient-derived lymphoblastoid cell lines were used to map the HLA restriction of shared crossreactive spike epitopes. At the level of individual TCR clonotypes, the study measured memory CD4+ T cell crossreactivity between SARS-CoV-2 spike protein and common cold coronavirus spike proteins. The Adaptive Biotechnologies TCR-sequencing kit was used to sequence samples from a few pre-COVID donors and the naive versus memory experiments, while other data came from Illumina-based sequencing. A different, Illumina-based TCR-beta assay was used to sequence expansion assays from other donors in the study. Overall study results and their limits: No donor contributed both pre-pandemic and post-infection samples, which limited tracing the source of pre-existing responses. Since the crossreactivity analysis centred on spike protein, crossreactivity against other viral proteins was not assessed. Crossreactive clones showed significantly weaker SARS-CoV-2-driven expansion than monoreactive clones, consistent with antigenic imprinting. In roughly 70% of donors, memory CD4+ clonotypes turned up that crossrecognized SARS-CoV-2 and at least one common cold coronavirus spike. Naive versus memory sequencing indicated that memory recall responses, rather than primary responses primed during culture, are detected by the assay. Small numbers of patients and of tested TCRs were a limitation of the study.

DNA from uncultured naive and memory CD4+ T cells underwent immunoSEQ TCR-beta sequencing at deep resolution. In the authors' own workflow: During preprocessing, nonproductive sequences were removed, along with CDR3s that did not begin with C, did not end with F or W, or were shorter than 7 amino acids. Cultured and uncultured naive and memory CD4+ repertoires were searched for previously identified spike- and CEF-reactive CDR3s. CDR3 homology was measured as pairwise Levenshtein distance, computed with the stringdist R package after trimming three terminal residues from each end. TCRdb took this table from immuneACCESS and kept in-frame rearrangements with V and J called. Such tables lack part of the clones; where checked against another copy, unresolved V genes explain under half of the gap, and the rest is unexplained. V, J and clone size are those of that table, while D and trimming were read from the DNA. This sample holds 55,000 to 75,000 clones; over 80% were observed only once. The biggest ten clones account for around 1.7% of the sample.

This clone turned up a few times. Its antigen is not yet known. Per-base qualities were not stored, and no clone one base away is much larger. CDR1 is given as SGHTA and CDR2 as FQGTGA, both from the germline V gene. The CDR3 contains 14 residues, cysteine and phenylalanine counted. Only the CDR3 part of the read is kept: 42 bases, read in frame from the first base. The junction carries 9 bases between V and J, which are trimmed by 3 bases and 3 bases respectively. CD4+ T cells from unexposed donors were collected before the COVID-19 pandemic (2011-2018). Naive and memory CD4+ T cells were separated from cryopreserved PBMCs by CD4 enrichment followed by EasySep naive CD4+ T cell enrichment. The leukapheresis product used for the unexposed donors was purchased from a commercial source. Ficoll-Paque PLUS gradient centrifugation was used to isolate PBMCs from either whole blood or leukapheresis product. The PBMCs went either fresh into the expansion assay or into cryopreservation at -140 degrees C. The QIAamp Micro DNA Kit was used to extract genomic DNA from the CD4+ T cells.

The rearranged chain carries TRBV7-3 and TRBJ1-5, with TRBD1 as a weak D call on 6 bases. The receptor's source is a human donor in good health. The sequenced material came from memory CD4+ T cells from PBMCs. Per the publication, the cell subset or site label means: memory (non-naive) CD4+ T cells. The CDR3 has the sequence CASSLSGDNQPQHF. The DNA sequence is as follows: TGTGCCAGCAGCTTGTCAGGGGACAATCAGCCCCAGCATTTT. The variable domain in full, with residues beyond the CDR3 obtained from the reference TRBV7-3 and TRBJ1-5 genes, is GAGVSQTPSNKVTEKGKYVELRCDPISGHTALYWYRQSLGQGPEFLIYFQGTGAADDSGLPNDRFFAVRPEGSVSTLKIQRTERGDSAVYLCASSLSGDNQPQHFGDGTRLSIL.